This entry lists 9 T cell receptor beta chains sequenced from one sample in a study of human T cells and chemical hapten exposure. TCRdb fed the RACE reads into MiXCR, producing one record per CDR3 protein. The table includes around 250,000 distinct CDR3 sequences, about 9.4% detected once. As for time point: pre-sensitization, week 0. Described treatment: therapeutic diphenylcyclopropenone sensitization with weekly scalp DPC. Specimen: whole blood, collected in connection with sensitization to the hapten diphenylcyclopropenone (DPC). The receptors derive from a woman aged 40 to 50 with alopecia areata. Some clones in this sample may be carry-over from other donors' samples.

This clonotype was found a few times. V gene TRBV27 combines with J gene TRBJ1-3, with D hard to call. V lost 4 bases and J 0 bases, leaving 7 bases between the germline ends. Per germline, CDR1 MNHEY and CDR2 SMNVEV (reference sequence). The CDR3 runs 14 residues. CDR3 amino acids: CASSSGDSGNTIYF. CDR3 DNA: TGTGCCAGCAGTTCAGGTGACTCTGGAAACACCATATATTTT.

Many counts were recorded for this clonotype. J is TRBJ1-2 and V is TRBV29-1; no definite D call. The germline CDR1 and CDR2 sequences are SQVTM and ANQGSEA. The germline V and J ends were trimmed by 3 bases and 2 bases, with 10 bases remaining between them. The CDR3 covers 13 residues. The CDR3 protein is CSVDTAINYGYTF. The CDR3 DNA sequence: TGCAGCGTTGATACGGCCATCAACTATGGCTACACCTTC.

V usage is TRBV2 and J usage is TRBJ2-2, with D maybe TRBD2 (5 bases). In germline, CDR1 is SNHLY, CDR2 FYNNEI. Deletions cut 6 bases from V and 2 bases from J, with 10 bases between. The CDR3 is 14 residues long. CDR3: CASREDSNTGELFF. CDR3 DNA: TGTGCCAGCAGGGAGGACTCCAACACCGGGGAGCTGTTTTTT.

This clonotype was picked up a small number of times. The chain recombines TRBV24-1 with TRBJ2-3, with D unclear. The CDR3 has 14 residues. The V and J ends lost 7 bases and 1 base respectively, with 11 bases between them. Germline-derived CDR1 and CDR2 are KGHDR and SFDVKD. CDR3 amino acids: CATRALVGTDTQYF. DNA of the CDR3: TGTGCCACCAGAGCCTTGGTGGGCACAGATACGCAGTATTTT.

A note on this clonotype: This may be a read error, as it is one base from a much larger clone. This chain links TRBV9 with TRBJ1-5, with a possible D match to TRBD1 (5 bases). This CDR3 region has 14 residues. Looked up from germline, CDR1 is SGDLS and CDR2 is YYNGEE. Here the CDR3 reads CANSAGTDIKPQHF. The CDR3 DNA is TGTGCCAACAGCGCAGGGACCGACATCAAGCCCCAGCATTTT.

This clonotype was observed at least ten times. The V call is TRBV4-1, the J call TRBJ1-1; no firm D call. Per the germline V gene, CDR1 is MGHRA and CDR2 is YSYEKL. V dropped 1 base and J dropped 0 bases, with 3 bases sitting between them. The CDR3 is 13 residues long. CDR3 sequence reads: CASSQVLNTEAFF. The CDR3 DNA reads TGCGCCAGCAGCCAAGTCCTGAACACTGAAGCTTTCTTT.

At least ten counts were recorded for this clonotype. The V and J genes are TRBV7-3 and TRBJ2-5, with unresolved D. This CDR3 comprises 14 residues. Looked up from germline, CDR1 is SGHTA and CDR2 is FQGTGA. V lost 5 bases and J lost 5, with 15 bases in between. CDR3 region: CASSPTSGSETQYF. In DNA form, the CDR3 reads TGTGCCAGCAGCCCTACCTCCGGTTCCGAGACCCAGTACTTC.

This chain connects TRBV27 to TRBJ1-4; a weak D match, TRBD1 (6 bases). Germline V gene sequence: CDR1 MNHEY, CDR2 SMNVEV (reference sequence). CDR3 length equals 14 residues. V dropped 2 bases and J dropped 5 bases, with 9 bases sitting between them. The CDR3 region has the DNA TGTGCCAGCAGTTTACAGGGGTGGAATGAAAAACTGTTTTTT. This sequence encodes CASSLQGWNEKLFF. The full variable domain, in which reference TRBV27 and TRBJ1-4 provide the parts outside the CDR3, is EAQVTQNPRYLITVTGKKLTVTCSQNMNHEYMSWYRQDPGLGLRQIYYSMNVEVTDKGDVPEGYKVSRKEKRNFPLILESPSPNQTSLYFCASSLQGWNEKLFFGSGTQLSVL.

This clonotype was observed a single time. The chain couples TRBV11-2 to TRBJ2-3; tentatively, D is TRBD2 (5 bases). This CDR3 is built from 12 residues. With 5 bases removed from V and 7 bases from J, the gap between germline ends came to 10 bases. CDR1 is SGHAT and CDR2 is FQNNGV in the germline V gene. In DNA form, the CDR3 reads TGTGCCAGCAGCGCCGAGGGTAATACGCAGTATTTT. Translated, it gives CASSAEGNTQYF.